One and the same sample provided the 16 T cell receptor beta chains below, sequenced in a study of blood T cell repertoires in COVID-19. Only in-frame clones appear in the TCRdb table, and some are missing; sequencing was by immunoSEQ multiplex PCR. Found here are 150,000 to 200,000 clones, 81% of them singletons; the top ten hold approximately 10%. Sequencing was done on a sample of peripheral blood. These receptors came from a woman aged 40 to 50 with COVID-19, enrolled during active disease.

The chain uses TRBV7-9 and TRBJ1-1; weak D call: TRBD1 (5 bases). V lost 2 bases, J lost 6 bases, and 10 bases lay in between. The CDR3 contains 13 residues. CDR1 is SEHNR, CDR2 FQNEAQ, per germline (reference sequence). The CDR3 region is CASSLILGAEAFF. The CDR3 nucleotides read TGTGCCAGCAGCTTAATTTTAGGGGCTGAAGCTTTCTTT. Full variable domain (rest looked up from reference TRBV7-9 and TRBJ1-1): DTGVSQNPRHKITKRGQNVTFRCDPISEHNRLYWYRQTLGQGPEFLTYFQNEAQLEKSRLLSDRFSAERPKGSFSTLEIQRTEQGDSAMYLCASSLILGAEAFFGQGTRLTVV.

The chain joins TRBV4-1 to TRBJ1-6; weak D call: TRBD1 (5 bases). The CDR3 runs to 15 residues. V was cut by 1 base and J by 6 bases, with 10 bases left in between. In germline, CDR1 is MGHRA, CDR2 YSYEKL. This CDR3 reads CASSQVTGLNSPLHF. The CDR3 DNA reads as TGCGCCAGCAGCCAAGTTACAGGCCTTAATTCACCCCTCCACTTT.

V and J are TRBV6-5 and TRBJ2-2; TRBD1 matches 8 bases. Germline V lookup: CDR1 MNHEY, CDR2 SVGAGI. The trim removed 6 bases at V and 0 bases at J, leaving 3 bases unmatched. This CDR3 is 15 amino acids long. CDR3 bases: TGTGCCAGCAGGACAGGGGAGTCGAACACCGGGGAGCTGTTTTTT. Translated, it gives CASRTGESNTGELFF.

This clone was counted between two and nine times. CDR3 bases: TGTGCCAGTAGTCCAGCCGGGACAGGGAGGTATGGCTACACCTTC. It translates to CASSPAGTGRYGYTF. V usage is TRBV19 and J usage is TRBJ1-2; 9 bases fit TRBD1. Trimming removed 5 bases from V and 5 bases from J; junction bases left unmatched: 9. The CDR3 is made up of 15 amino acids. The germline CDR1 and CDR2 sequences are LNHDA and SQIVND (reference sequence).

The table lists this clone with a few counts. The chain combines TRBV6-5 with TRBJ2-2; no firm D call. Germline values: CDR1 MNHEY, CDR2 SVGAGI. This CDR3 is 13 amino acids long. Trimming removed 2 bases at V and 8 bases at J, with 9 bases between. The DNA for the CDR3 is TGTGCCAGCAGTTACGCCGGTAAAGGGGAGCTGTTTTTT. Residues: CASSYAGKGELFF.

The chain employs TRBV4-2 and TRBJ2-4; 10 bases match TRBD2. The germline gives CDR1 LGHNA, CDR2 YNFKEQ. V shed 0 bases, J shed 6 bases, and the junction held 2 bases outside the gene matches. The CDR3 is made up of 15 amino acids. The CDR3 DNA reads as TGTGCCAGCAGCCAAGATGTAGCGGGGGGAAACATTCAGTACTTC. It yields the protein CASSQDVAGGNIQYF.

V and J are TRBV30 and TRBJ1-1, with D perhaps matching TRBD1 (6 bases). The CDR3 runs to 13 residues. The germline CDR1 and CDR2 sequences are GTSNPN and SVGIG (reference sequence). V lost 0 bases and J lost 3, with 8 bases in between. The CDR3 sequence: CAWSVGAYTEAFF. The CDR3 nucleotides are TGTGCCTGGAGTGTGGGGGCGTACACTGAAGCTTTCTTT.

This chain uses TRBV7-2 with TRBJ2-3; TRBD1 agrees at 10 bases. CDR3 length equals 16 residues. Germline V gene data show CDR1 as SGHTA and CDR2 as FQGNSA. After removal of 3 bases from V and 2 bases from J, the junction contained 5 bases not matched to a gene. Here the CDR3 reads CASSFRDRGPTDTQYF. CDR3 in DNA: TGTGCCAGCAGCTTTCGGGACAGGGGCCCCACAGATACGCAGTATTTT.

This clone has more than one count but fewer than ten. This rearrangement joins TRBV5-5 to TRBJ1-4, with D possibly TRBD1 on 5 matching bases. This CDR3 is 14 amino acids long. CDR1 and CDR2 from the germline V gene are SGHKS and YYEKEE (reference sequence). V lost 6 bases and J lost 5, with 14 bases in between. For the CDR3, the DNA is TGTGCCAGCAACCAACAGGTATCCAATGAAAAACTGTTTTTT. Translating it yields CASNQQVSNEKLFF.

CDR3 DNA: TGTGCCAGCAGTAACGAGGGGGCTAGCACAGATACGCAGTATTTT. It specifies CASSNEGASTDTQYF. The rearrangement links TRBV6-5 to TRBJ2-3, with 7 bases identical to TRBD1. This CDR3 comprises 15 residues. Per germline, CDR1 MNHEY and CDR2 SVGAGI. V gave up 5 bases and J gave up 0 bases; unmatched junction bases: 5.

This sequence joins TRBV6-5 and TRBJ2-2; D may be TRBD1 (5 bases). The CDR3 sequence is 13 residues long. Trimming pared 6 bases from V and 5 bases from J, leaving 10 bases between. Germline CDR1 MNHEY, CDR2 SVGAGI. CDR3 amino acids: CASSKPGTGELFF. The CDR3 DNA follows: TGTGCCAGCAGCAAACCAGGGACCGGGGAGCTGTTTTTT.

The chain recombines TRBV5-6 with TRBJ2-1, with a tentative D call TRBD2 (5 bases). The CDR3 covers 14 residues. Germline V lookup: CDR1 SGHDT, CDR2 YYEEEE. With 4 bases removed from V and 8 bases from J, the gap between germline ends came to 16 bases. This CDR3 reads CASSLTGILDEQFF. In nucleotides, the CDR3 is TGTGCCAGCAGCCTCACCGGGATACTCGATGAGCAGTTCTTC.

As concerns this clone: This specimen includes other DNA sequences encoding the same CDR3. The chain employs TRBV28 and TRBJ2-7; TRBD2 might be the D (6 bases). The CDR3 spans 11 residues. Between the trimmed V and J ends, which lost 5 bases and 7 bases, there was a span of 9 bases. The germline V gene encodes CDR1 MDHEN and CDR2 SYDVKM. CDR3 coding DNA: TGTGCCAGCAGTCAGACTAGTGAGCAGTACTTC. Protein sequence: CASSQTSEQYF.

V is TRBV7-8 and J is TRBJ1-2; TRBD1 matches at 7 bases. The germline CDR1 and CDR2 sequences are SGHVS and FQNEAQ. Trimming cost V 1 base and J 2 bases; bases outside gene matches: 4. CDR3 size: 15 residues. The CDR3 loop is CASSLGQQGNYGYTF. DNA of the CDR3: TGTGCCAGCAGCTTAGGCCAACAGGGGAACTATGGCTACACCTTC. The complete variable domain, with remaining parts taken from reference TRBV7-8 and TRBJ1-2, reads GAGVSQSPRYKVAKRGQDVALRCDPISGHVSLFWYQQALGQGPEFLTYFQNEAQLDKSGLPSDRFFAERPEGSVSTLKIQRTQQEDSAVYLCASSLGQQGNYGYTFGSGTRLTVV.

Written as DNA, the CDR3 is TGTGCCAGCAGCCAATGGGGAGACGGAAACACCATATATTTT. This sequence encodes CASSQWGDGNTIYF. The rearrangement links TRBV14 to TRBJ1-3; D is ambiguous. The CDR3 has 14 residues. Trimming stripped 2 bases from V and 4 bases from J, with 9 bases between. The germline CDR1 and CDR2 sequences are SGHDN and FVKESK.

The V call is TRBV4-1, the J call TRBJ2-1; 8 nucleotides match TRBD2. This CDR3 region has 14 residues. The J segment lost 6 bases and the V segment lost 0 bases, leaving 1 base of the junction unmatched. The germline V gene has CDR1 MGHRA and CDR2 YSYEKL. The CDR3 nucleotides read TGCGCCAGCAGCCAAGAGGGGACTAGCAATGAGCAGTTCTTC. Translating gives CASSQEGTSNEQFF.